This T cell receptor (beta chain) was found in a study of shared T cell receptors in the human thymus. V shed 3 bases, J shed 7 bases, and the junction held 2 bases outside the gene matches. The germline CDR1 and CDR2 sequences are MGHDK and SYGVNS. There are 13 residues in the CDR3. The assay was immunoSEQ multiplex PCR, and TCRdb's table has in-frame clones only and misses some. Here the sample spans approximately 490,000 clones, roughly 74% being singletons. These data were also reused for a study on human thymus T cells. Per that study: Donation was from healthy Finnish infants who were having corrective surgery that addressed congenital heart defects. During corrective heart surgery, resections were taken, and the thymus tissue came from them. In unrelated individuals, thymic repertoires overlapped highly, according to related research.

V and J are TRBV25-1 and TRBJ2-1; 8 nucleotides agree with TRBD2. The sample consisted of thymocytes. The sequence was obtained from a boy under two years old with a congenital heart defect. The CDR3 loop reads CASSEPSGNEQFF. CDR3 nucleotide sequence: TGTGCCAGCAGTGAGCCTAGCGGGAATGAGCAGTTCTTC. The variable domain in full, with the rest retrieved from reference TRBV25-1 and TRBJ2-1, is EADIYQTPRYLVIGTGKKITLECSQTMGHDKMYWYQQDPGMELHLIHYSYGVNSTEKGDLSSESTVSRIRTEHFPLTLESARPSHTSQYLCASSEPSGNEQFFGPGTRLTVL.